The present T cell receptor beta chain was sequenced within a study of cytomegalovirus exposure and HLA in healthy donors. Overall study context: Among the approximately 400 genotyped donors, over 70% were placed in the Caucasian-associated ancestry cluster.

As to this clone: The target antigen is unknown.

Study-wide points: Sequencing depth roughly uniform across donors was assumed in presence/absence analyses. Productive status was seen about 87% or about 30% of the time for most TCR beta V segments in an earlier analysis.

A multiplex PCR was run with 60 Vbeta primers and 13 Jbeta primers. How the authors handled the data: The count from a later analysis was 79 million or so unique TCR beta chains, 9.5 million to 11 million of them shared. Method: immunoSEQ multiplex PCR; TCRdb's copy keeps in-frame clones and lacks some. The DNA gave D and trimming, while V, J and clone size come from that table. The sample has around 55,000 clones, about 80% seen once; the top ten hold roughly 1.5%. Germline CDR1 ENHRY, CDR2 SYGVKD. J lost 3 bases, V lost 0 bases, and 0 bases had no gene match. This CDR3 has 15 amino acids. The chain uses TRBV10-3 and TRBJ2-3, with 10 bases that match TRBD2. The source of this sequence is a female donor in good health and CMV-seronegative. The sequenced sample was PBMCs. CDR3 DNA: TGTGCCATCAGTGAGTCGGGACTAGCGACAGATACGCAGTATTTT. Residues: CAISESGLATDTQYF.